This T cell receptor beta chain was identified during a study of CD8+ T cells in alopecia areata. Study-level information: In an open-label trial, patients got 5 to 10 mg tofacitinib twice daily.

General study results and limits: Affected lesional scalp, above all in alopecia totalis/universalis, was more clonal than normal scalp. Besides other cells, scalp samples also yield sequences of resident alphabeta T cells from normal skin.

The J segment lost 0 bases and the V segment lost 7 bases, leaving 3 bases of the junction unmatched. CDR1 is SQVTM, CDR2 ANQGSEA, per germline. The CDR3 is 12 residues long. Following RNA extraction, reverse transcription yielded cDNA that acted as the sequencing template. This table comes from immunoSEQ multiplex PCR, and its TCRdb copy is limited to in-frame clones, with some not included. Of about 140,000 clones listed, approximately 51% are singletons. About this clone: Its antigen is as yet unknown.

Sequenced here: CD4+ T cells sorted from blood, sampled at week 0. This clonotype originated in a human donor with alopecia areata. V gene TRBV29-1 combines with J gene TRBJ2-7, with TRBD1 matching over 7 bases. The CDR3 sequence is CSARDSSYEQYF. CDR3 DNA: TGCAGCGCTAGGGACAGCTCCTACGAGCAGTACTTC.